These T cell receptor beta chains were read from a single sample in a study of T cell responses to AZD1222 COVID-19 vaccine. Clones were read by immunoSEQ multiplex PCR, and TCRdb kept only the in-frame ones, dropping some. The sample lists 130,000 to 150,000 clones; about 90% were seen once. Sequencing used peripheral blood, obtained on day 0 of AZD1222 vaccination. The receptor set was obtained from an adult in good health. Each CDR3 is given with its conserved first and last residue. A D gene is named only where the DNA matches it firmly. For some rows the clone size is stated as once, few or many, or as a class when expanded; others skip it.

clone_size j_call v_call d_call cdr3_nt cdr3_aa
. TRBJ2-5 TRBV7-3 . TGTGCCAGCAGCCCCGCTAACCAAGAGACCCAGTACTTC CASSPANQETQYF
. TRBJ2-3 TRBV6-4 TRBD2 TGTGCCAGCAGTGACTCGCGGGGGGGCACAGATACGCAGTATTTT CASSDSRGGTDTQYF
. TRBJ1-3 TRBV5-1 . TGCGCCAGCAGGCCGGGGGGAGTTGCTGGAAACACCATATATTTT CASRPGGVAGNTIYF
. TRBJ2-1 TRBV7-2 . TGTGCCAGCAGCTTACAGGGGAGCTCCTACAATGAGCAGTTCTTC CASSLQGSSYNEQFF
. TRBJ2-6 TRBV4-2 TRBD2 TGTGCCAGCAGGACAGGCGGGAGGTCTGGGGCCAACGTCCTGACTTTC CASRTGGRSGANVLTF
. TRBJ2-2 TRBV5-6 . TGTGCCAGCAGCGATCCGGGCCCCGCTCGCGGGGAGCTGTTTTTT CASSDPGPARGELFF
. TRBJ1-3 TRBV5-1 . TGCGCCAGCAGCTACGGGGACCCCTCTGGAAACACCATATATTTT CASSYGDPSGNTIYF
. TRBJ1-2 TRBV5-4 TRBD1 TGTGCCAGCAGGGTGAGAGGGGGCGCCGACTATGGCTACACCTTC CASRVRGGADYGYTF
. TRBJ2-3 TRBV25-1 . TGTGCCAGCAGTGAAATAGGGGCAGATACGCAGTATTTT CASSEIGADTQYF
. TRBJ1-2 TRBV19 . TGTGCCAGTAGTGCCCCGGGTTCCCTTAACTATGGCTACACCTTC CASSAPGSLNYGYTF
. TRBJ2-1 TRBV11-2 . TGTGCCAGCCTTGCGGCCTACAATGAGCAGTTCTTC CASLAAYNEQFF
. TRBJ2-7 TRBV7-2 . TGTGCCAGCAGCTTAGCCCCGACAGTATACGAGCAGTACTTC CASSLAPTVYEQYF
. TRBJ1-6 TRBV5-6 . TGTGCCAGCAGCTTGGGAGTTTCACCCCTCCACTTT CASSLGVSPLHF
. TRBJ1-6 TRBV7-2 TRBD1 TGTGCCAGCAGCCAGACAGGGGTAGAATCACCCCTCCACTTT CASSQTGVESPLHF
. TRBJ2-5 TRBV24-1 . TGTGCCACCAGTGATCCGGACGGGAAGGAGACCCAGTACTTC CATSDPDGKETQYF
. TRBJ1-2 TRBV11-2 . TGTGCCAGCAGCTTAGGACCGGAACTCTATGGCTACACCTTC CASSLGPELYGYTF
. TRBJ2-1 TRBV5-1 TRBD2 TGCGCCAGCAGCTTGACTAGCGGATCGACTAATGAGCAGTTCTTC CASSLTSGSTNEQFF
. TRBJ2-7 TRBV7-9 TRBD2 TGTGCCAGCAGCTTAAGGGCTAGCGGGGGGGACCACGAGCAGTACTTC CASSLRASGGDHEQYF
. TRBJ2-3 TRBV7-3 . TGTGCCAGCAGCTCGACTCGGGGCACAGATACGCAGTATTTT CASSSTRGTDTQYF
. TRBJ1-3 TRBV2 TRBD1 TGTGCCGGAAAGACAGGGCGAGGAAACACCATATATTTT CAGKTGRGNTIYF
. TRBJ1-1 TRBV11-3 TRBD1 TGTGCCAGCAGCTCCGGGACAGGGCGCGCTGAAGCTTTCTTT CASSSGTGRAEAFF
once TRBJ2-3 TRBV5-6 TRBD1 TGTGCCAGCAGCGCCCCGGGACAGGGCACAGATACGCAGTATTTT CASSAPGQGTDTQYF
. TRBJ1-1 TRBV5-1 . TGCGCCAGCAGCTTGGTAGCGGGAATGAACACTGAAGCTTTCTTT CASSLVAGMNTEAFF
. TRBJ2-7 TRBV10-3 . TGTGCCATCAGTGAGCAGCCGGGACGGGGGCCCTTCTCCTACGAGCAGTACTTC CAISEQPGRGPFSYEQYF
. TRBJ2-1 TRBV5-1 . TGCGCCAGCAGCTTGGAAAATCCGGAGAATGAGCAGTTCTTC CASSLENPENEQFF
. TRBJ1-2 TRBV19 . TGTGCCAGTAGTGCCGGTTCAGAAGAGTATGGCTACACCTTC CASSAGSEEYGYTF
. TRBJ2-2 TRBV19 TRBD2 TGTGCCAGTAGTATAGCTCGGGGGGGCCGGCTCACCGGGGAGCTGTTTTTT CASSIARGGRLTGELFF
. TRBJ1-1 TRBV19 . TGTGCCAGTAGTATTTCTGGGACCACTGAAGCTTTCTTT CASSISGTTEAFF
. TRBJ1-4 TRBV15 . TGTGCCACCAGCAGAGATGGGGGAGCAACTAATGAAAAACTGTTTTTT CATSRDGGATNEKLFF
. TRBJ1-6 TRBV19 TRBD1 TGTGCCAGTAGAGGGGGCCCCCTGGATGGTTCACCCCTCCACTTT CASRGGPLDGSPLHF
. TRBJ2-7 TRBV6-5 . TGTGCCAGCAGTTACGGCACGTCCTACGAGCAGTACTTC CASSYGTSYEQYF
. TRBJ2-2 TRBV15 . TGTGCCACCAGGAGTGGGCTTGCCACCGGGGAGCTGTTTTTT CATRSGLATGELFF
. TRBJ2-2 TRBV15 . TGTGCCACCAGCAGATCGAGAGGGACCGGGGAGCTGTTTTTT CATSRSRGTGELFF
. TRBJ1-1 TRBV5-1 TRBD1 TGCGCCAGCAGCTTGGGGGACAGGGCGAACACTGAAGCTTTCTTT CASSLGDRANTEAFF
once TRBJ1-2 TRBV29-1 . TGCAGCGTTGAAGGGGGATGGAGCTATGGCTACACCTTC CSVEGGWSYGYTF
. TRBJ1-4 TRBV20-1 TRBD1 TGCAGTGCAGCAGGGGGCTCAAAACTGTTTTTT CSAAGGSKLFF
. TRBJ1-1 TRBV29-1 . TGCAGCTCCGGGAGATTGAACACTGAAGCTTTCTTT CSSGRLNTEAFF
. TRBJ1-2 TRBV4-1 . TGCGCCAGCAGCCACTTTATCAGGGGATTAGCTAACTATGGCTACACCTTC CASSHFIRGLANYGYTF
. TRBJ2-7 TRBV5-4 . TGTGCCAGCAGCTTGGACAGATCCGGCCTCTACGAGCAGTACTTC CASSLDRSGLYEQYF
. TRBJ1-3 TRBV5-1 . TGCGCCAGCAGCTCCTACATCGGAATCAGTGAGCGAAACACCATATATTTT CASSSYIGISERNTIYF
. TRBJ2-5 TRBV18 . TGTGCCAGCTCACCAATGATAGACAGCCAAGAGACCCAGTACTTC CASSPMIDSQETQYF
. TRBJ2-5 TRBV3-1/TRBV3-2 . TGTGCCAGCAGCCGACCCAGGGTGGGGGAAGAGACCCAGTACTTC CASSRPRVGEETQYF
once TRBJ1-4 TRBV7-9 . TGTGCCAGCAGCTTAGCGCTACAGCATAATGAAAAACTGTTTTTT CASSLALQHNEKLFF
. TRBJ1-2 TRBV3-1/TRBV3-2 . TGTGCCAGCAGCCCCCTGGGACCGAATGGCTACACCTTC CASSPLGPNGYTF
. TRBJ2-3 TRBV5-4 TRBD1 TGTGCCAGCAAGCGGACAGGGACTTACACAGATACGCAGTATTTT CASKRTGTYTDTQYF
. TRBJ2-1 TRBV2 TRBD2 TGTGCCAGCAGTAGTCGGTTAGGACTAGCGGACTACAATGAGCAGTTCTTC CASSSRLGLADYNEQFF
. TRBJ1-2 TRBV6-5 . TGTGCCAGCAGTTACACGGAAGTGAGTTATGGCTACACCTTC CASSYTEVSYGYTF
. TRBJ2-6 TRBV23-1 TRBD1 TGCGCCCTCCGAGGGGACAGGGTCAGGGCCGGGGCCAACGTCCTGACTTTC CALRGDRVRAGANVLTF
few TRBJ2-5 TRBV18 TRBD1 TGTGCCAGCTCCCCCGGGACAGAAGAGACCCAGTACTTC CASSPGTEETQYF
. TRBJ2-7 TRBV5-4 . TGTGCCAGCAGCTTTCCCCACGAGCAGTACTTC CASSFPHEQYF